Shown below are 22 T cell receptor beta chains from a single sample sequenced in a study of blood T cells in healthy people across ages. A second 7 to 11 cycle PCR used barcoded and J-beta primers. From the 5' RACE reads, TCRdb called clonotypes with MiXCR, one entry per CDR3 protein. The sample contains fewer than 800,000 distinct CDR3 sequences, approximately 29% of which appear only once. The sequenced sample was blood. These receptors came from a woman of 80 years or more in good health.

This clonotype was counted only a few times. A read error is possible here, since a much larger clone lies one base away. The V gene is TRBV29-1, the J gene TRBJ2-7; D ambiguous. The J call may not be correct, given that the DNA end is closer to TRBJ2-5. Germline CDR1 is SQVTM and CDR2 is ANQGSEA. CDR3 size: 11 residues. This CDR3 reads CGVAPRETQYF. The CDR3, as DNA: TGCGGCGTTGCGCCTCGGGAGACCCAGTACTTC.

This clonotype was seen at least ten times. The chain couples TRBV11-2 to TRBJ2-5; 10 bases align to TRBD2. CDR1 and CDR2 (germline): SGHAT, FQNNGV. After removal of 1 base from V and 2 bases from J, the junction contained 19 bases not matched to a gene. This CDR3 is built from 21 residues. The CDR3 coding sequence is TGTGCCAGCAGCTTAGTCCTGAGGGGGGTTCGAGAGCGGGGGGGACAAGAGACCCAGTACTTC. The encoded protein is CASSLVLRGVRERGGQETQYF. Full variable domain (rest looked up from reference TRBV11-2 and TRBJ2-5): EAGVAQSPRYKIIEKRQSVAFWCNPISGHATLYWYQQILGQGPKLLIQFQNNGVVDDSQLPKDRFSAERLKGVDSTLKIQPAKLEDSAVYLCASSLVLRGVRERGGQETQYFGPGTRLLVL.

Concerning this clonotype itself: This clone may be a read error of a much larger clone one base away. The chain is built from TRBV5-1 and TRBJ2-1; the D gene is possibly TRBD1 (5 bases). The DNA end is more similar to TRBJ2-7, so the J call may be wrong. Germline loops: CDR1 SGHRS, CDR2 YFSETQ. This CDR3 is 16 amino acids long. The CDR3 here is CASSTSSGPTYNEQYF. The CDR3 DNA sequence: TGCGCCAGCAGCACATCCTCAGGGCCTACCTACAATGAGCAGTACTTC.

This clonotype was seen repeatedly, ten times or more. This sequence joins TRBV3-1 and TRBJ2-5; 7 bases are a match to TRBD1. V lost 3 bases and J lost 6; bases outside the gene matches: 10. CDR1 and CDR2 (germline): LGHDT, YNNKEL (reference sequence). This CDR3 spans 15 amino acids. The CDR3 is CASSQGSTGKKTQYF. CDR3 sequence (DNA): TGTGCCAGCAGCCAGGGCTCGACAGGGAAAAAGACCCAGTACTTC.

The genes are TRBV28 and TRBJ1-5; 7 bases fit TRBD1. Trimming at V came to 6 bases and at J to 5 bases, leaving 13 bases not matched to a gene. The CDR3 has 16 amino acids. Germline V gene sequence: CDR1 MDHEN, CDR2 SYDVKM. The DNA of the CDR3 is TGTGCCAGCAGCCCCACTGGGGACAGTGATGATCAGCCCCAGCATTTT. Its protein is CASSPTGDSDDQPQHF.

This chain links TRBV15 with TRBJ1-1, with 9 bases lining up with TRBD1. CDR3 length equals 15 residues. Germline V gene data show CDR1 as LNHNV and CDR2 as YYDKDF (reference sequence). Trimming removed 5 bases from V and 3 bases from J; junction bases left unmatched: 7. CDR3: CATSGPGTGYTEAFF. The CDR3 nucleotides read TGTGCCACCAGCGGACCCGGGACAGGGTACACTGAAGCTTTCTTT.

This clonotype was detected only a few times. The chain employs TRBV7-8 and TRBJ1-3; D gene ambiguous. Trimming took 2 bases from V and 4 from J, leaving 6 bases between them. CDR3 size: 13 residues. The germline gives CDR1 SGHVS, CDR2 FQNEAQ. The CDR3 region is CASSLLSGNTIYF. For the CDR3, the DNA is TGTGCCAGCAGCTTATTGTCCGGAAACACCATATATTTT.

There are many counts of this clonotype. The CDR3 DNA reads as TGTGCCAGCAGTTTAAAACGGGGAGAGACCCAGTACTTC. This translates into CASSLKRGETQYF. This rearrangement joins TRBV27 to TRBJ2-5; tentative D call: TRBD2 (5 bases). The CDR3 runs 13 residues. Germline values: CDR1 MNHEY, CDR2 SMNVEV (reference sequence). V lost 2 bases and J lost 4, with 8 bases in between.

V and J are TRBV20-1 and TRBJ1-3; 7 nucleotides line up with TRBD1. Germline V gene data show CDR1 as DFQATT and CDR2 as SNEGSKA (reference sequence). V lost 6 bases and J lost 0; bases outside the gene matches: 8. The CDR3 totals 15 residues. The DNA of the CDR3 is TGCAGTGCCCGGGGGACAGCCGCCTCTGGAAACACCATATATTTT. The encoded protein is CSARGTAASGNTIYF.

This clonotype appeared many times. This sequence joins TRBV4-1 and TRBJ2-3; 9 positions match TRBD2. The CDR3 covers 21 residues. The V gene end was trimmed by 1 base and the J gene end by 2 bases; junction bases not matched to a gene: 19. CDR1 MGHRA and CDR2 YSYEKL come from the germline V gene. CDR3 nucleotides: TGCGCCAGCAGCCAAGCGCCACCCCGTGGCGGGGGGGCCGGCCTCACAGATACGCAGTATTTT. Translation: CASSQAPPRGGGAGLTDTQYF.

The chain is built from TRBV7-9 and TRBJ2-1; unclear D gene. Germline CDR1 reads SEHNR; CDR2 reads FQNEAQ (reference sequence). This CDR3 contains 13 residues. V lost 5 bases and J lost 2, with 7 bases in between. CDR3 sequence (DNA): TGTGCCAGCAGCGGGATCCCCTACAATGAGCAGTTCTTC. Protein product: CASSGIPYNEQFF.

The rearrangement joins TRBV18 to TRBJ2-4, with TRBD2 as a possible D gene (6 bases). In germline, CDR1 is KGHSH, CDR2 LQKENI. The length of the CDR3 is 15 residues. The V end was cut by 1 base, the J end by 7 bases, with 14 bases between. CDR3 DNA sequence: TGTGCCAGCTCACCACAACCTAGCGAAAATAACATTCAGTACTTC. Translated: CASSPQPSENNIQYF.

To note about this clonotype: One end of the junction does not line up with germline, which may come from a read error. The chain couples TRBV6-2 or TRBV6-3 to TRBJ2-1, with TRBD1 matching over 9 bases. Germline V lookup: CDR1 MNHEY, CDR2 SVGEGT. CDR3 length: 18 amino acids. The CDR3 DNA sequence: TGTGCCAGCAGTTACTCATCGGGACAGGGTTCCTCCTACAACGAGCAGTTCTTC. It yields the protein CASSYSSGQGSSYNEQFF.

At least ten counts were recorded for this clonotype. This chain links TRBV6-5 with TRBJ1-2, with TRBD1 identical over 10 bases. Germline loops: CDR1 MNHEY, CDR2 SVGAGI. J was trimmed by 5 bases and V by 0 bases; bases with no gene match: 9. The CDR3 length is 17 residues. The CDR3 sequence: CASSYSVRDRGLYGYTF. The CDR3 region has the DNA TGTGCCAGCAGTTACTCGGTCCGGGACAGGGGACTGTATGGCTACACCTTC.

Ten or more counts support this clonotype. The chain uses TRBV9 and TRBJ2-1, with D perhaps TRBD1 (5 bases). The CDR3 contains 15 residues. The germline V and J ends were trimmed by 0 bases and 6 bases, with 13 bases remaining between them. Germline CDR1 SGDLS, CDR2 YYNGEE. The DNA for the CDR3 is TGTGCCAGCAGCGTAGGTGCAGGGTGGGGCAATGAGCAGTTCTTC. It is translated as CASSVGAGWGNEQFF. Full variable domain (missing parts from reference TRBV9 and TRBJ2-1): DSGVTQTPKHLITATGQRVTLRCSPRSGDLSVYWYQQSLDQGLQFLIQYYNGEERAKGNILERFSAQQFPDLHSELNLSSLELGDSALYFCASSVGAGWGNEQFFGPGTRLTVL.

This clonotype was seen repeatedly, ten times or more. V gene TRBV20-1 combines with J gene TRBJ2-1; D is ambiguous. The ends were cut back, 6 bases at V and 6 bases at J, with 18 bases in the middle. Per the germline V gene, CDR1 is DFQATT and CDR2 is SNEGSKA (reference sequence). The CDR3 is made up of 14 amino acids. CDR3 in DNA: TGCAGTGCCGGGTCCGGGCCGTCCGTCAATGAGCAGTTCTTC. Translating it yields CSAGSGPSVNEQFF.

This clonotype was picked up many times. V and J are TRBV5-1 and TRBJ2-3; no clear D. Trimming took 0 bases from V and 2 from J, leaving 7 bases between them. CDR1 SGHRS and CDR2 YFSETQ come from the germline V gene. CDR3 size: 14 residues. CDR3 residues: CASSLGGYTDTQYF. The CDR3 DNA sequence: TGCGCCAGCAGCTTGGGAGGTTACACAGATACGCAGTATTTT.

Of note for this clonotype: A read error may be the cause here, since a much bigger clone is one base away. The chain is built from TRBV2 and TRBJ1-6; tentatively, D is TRBD1 (5 bases). The V end lost 6 bases, the J end lost 6 bases, and 15 bases lay between the germline ends. The CDR3 is 15 amino acids. The V gene's germline CDR1 is SNHLY and CDR2 FYNNEI. CDR3 DNA sequence: TGTGCCAGCAGAGAGGGACGGATTGCTAATTCACCCCTCCACTTT. Its protein is CASREGRIANSPLHF.

The V gene is TRBV20-1, the J gene TRBJ2-1; no reliable D call. The DNA end is a closer match to TRBJ2-7, so the J assignment may be wrong. This CDR3 comprises 12 residues. Germline assignment: CDR1 DFQATT and CDR2 SNEGSKA (reference sequence). The CDR3 coding sequence is TGCAGTGCTAGCCCCGGGTGCGATGAGCAGTACTTC. This sequence encodes CSASPGCDEQYF.

This clonotype was recorded a few times. The V call is TRBV5-6, the J call TRBJ2-6; 7 bases align to TRBD1. This CDR3 contains 17 residues. V gave up 5 bases and J gave up 2 bases; unmatched junction bases: 10. Germline assignment: CDR1 SGHDT and CDR2 YYEEEE. The CDR3 coding sequence is TGTGCCAGCAGGCCCCCCGAGAGGGGGCCTGGGGCCAACGTCCTGACTTTC. This encodes CASRPPERGPGANVLTF.

A note on this clonotype: Just one base apart from a much larger clone, this may be a read error. The CDR3 sequence is CASSPGTSAETQYF. The DNA for the CDR3 is TGCGCCAGCAGTCCCGGGACTAGCGCAGAGACCCAGTACTTC. The chain joins TRBV5-1 to TRBJ2-5; TRBD2 matches 10 bases. This CDR3 has 14 residues. CDR1 is SGHRS, CDR2 YFSETQ, per germline. Losses at the gene ends were 5 bases for V and 4 bases for J; bases not matched to a gene: 5.

There are a few counts of this clonotype. CDR3 loop: CATLDRYTDTQYF. The CDR3 DNA sequence: TGTGCCACTCTGGACAGGTACACAGATACGCAGTATTTT. The V call is TRBV27, the J call TRBJ2-3; 7 bases agree with TRBD1. The germline V gene encodes CDR1 MNHEY and CDR2 SMNVEV (reference sequence). Trimming removed 10 bases from V and 2 bases from J; junction bases left unmatched: 6. CDR3 size: 13 residues.